What follows is one T cell receptor (beta chain) and its context. This sample was taken from a study of blood T cells in healthy people across ages. It was with a sample-barcoded 5' primer and a J-beta primer mix that a second PCR of about 6 to 12 cycles was run. TCRdb re-called the 5' RACE reads with MiXCR, one entry per CDR3 protein. The table lists more than 600,000 distinct CDR3 sequences, around 25% of them singletons. These same records also appear under a second study, on T cells of mothers and their children.

This clonotype originated in a boy between 10 and 17 years old in good health. Sequencing input: blood.

CDR3 protein: CAISEKGLDAFF. CDR3 coding DNA: TGTGCCATCAGTGAGAAGGGGCTTGATGCTTTCTTT. The genes are TRBV10-3 and TRBJ1-1; maybe TRBD1 (5 bases). The CDR3 contains 12 residues. Germline V gene sequence: CDR1 ENHRY, CDR2 SYGVKD. V was cut by 2 bases and J by 11 bases, with 12 bases left in between.